This TCR beta chain was captured in a study of shared clonotypes between healthy human individuals. V shed 6 bases and J 3 bases; nucleotides not matched to a gene: 8. The CDR3 is made up of 14 amino acids. CDR1 SQVTM and CDR2 ANQGSEA come from the germline V gene. Data came from immunoSEQ multiplex PCR; TCRdb stores just in-frame clones and leaves some out. The table lists about 2,500,000 clones, 90% to 95% of them singletons. V gene TRBV29-1 combines with J gene TRBJ2-7; 10 bases are shared with TRBD1. Sequenced material: naive CD4+ T cells sorted from blood. As for subset: CD45RA+ positively selected. The sequence was collected from a man aged 18 to 30 in good health. CDR3 protein: CSVRGGQGIYEQYF. CDR3 DNA sequence: TGCAGCGTCCGGGGGGGACAGGGGATCTACGAGCAGTACTTC.